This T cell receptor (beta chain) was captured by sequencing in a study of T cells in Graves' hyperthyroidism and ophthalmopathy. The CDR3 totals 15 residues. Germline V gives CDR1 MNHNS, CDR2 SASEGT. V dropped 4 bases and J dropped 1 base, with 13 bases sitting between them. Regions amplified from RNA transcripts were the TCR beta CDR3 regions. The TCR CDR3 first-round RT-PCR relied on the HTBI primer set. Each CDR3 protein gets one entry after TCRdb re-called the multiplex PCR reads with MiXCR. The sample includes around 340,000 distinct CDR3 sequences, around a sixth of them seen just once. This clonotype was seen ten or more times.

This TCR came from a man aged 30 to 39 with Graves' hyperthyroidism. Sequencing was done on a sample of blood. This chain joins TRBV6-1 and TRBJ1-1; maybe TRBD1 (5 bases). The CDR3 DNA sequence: TGTGCCAGCAGTGGCCACAGGCCTACGAACACTGAAGCTTTCTTT. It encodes CASSGHRPTNTEAFF.